This paragraph covers one T cell receptor beta chain sequence. The antigen remains undetermined. The data are from a study of neoadjuvant nivolumab and ipilimumab in lung cancer. Study-level results: Only two of four nivolumab-treated tumors gained richness and clonality by surgery. Compared with tumor-adjacent uninvolved lung, resected tumors showed greater richness and clonality.

Clones were sequenced by immunoSEQ multiplex PCR, and TCRdb holds only the in-frame ones, with some missing. This table has about 26,000 clones, approximately 78% appearing once. Trimming stripped 2 bases from V and 3 bases from J, with 9 bases between. This CDR3 is 14 amino acids long. The V gene's germline CDR1 is KGHSH and CDR2 LQKENI. This rearrangement joins TRBV18 to TRBJ2-3; a weak D match, TRBD2 (5 bases). The input for sequencing was tumor tissue, taken after neoadjuvant nivolumab, alone or with ipilimumab, at or shortly before surgery. This receptor was identified in an adult with non-small cell lung cancer. CDR3 nucleotides: TGTGCCAGCTCACCAGGCGGGTATACAGATACGCAGTATTTT. Translation gives CASSPGGYTDTQYF.